The T cell receptor (beta chain) under discussion was sequenced for a study of blood T cells in healthy people across ages. The second PCR ran about 6 to 12 cycles with a sample-barcoded 5' primer and J-beta primers. A 12-random-nucleotide template-switch adaptor tagged each cDNA molecule. TCRdb re-called the 5' RACE reads through MiXCR, storing one row per CDR3 protein. The table shows some 860,000 distinct CDR3 sequences, with about 56% occurring only once. As for this clonotype: Its target is unknown.

Study observations and caveats: More naive CD4+ cells and higher diversity marked long-lived donors relative to aged donors. Roughly linear declines in TCR beta diversity per million T cells occurred with age.

Per sample, no less than 5 micrograms of total RNA were extracted. V lost 0 bases to trimming and J lost 1 base; unmatched junction nucleotides: 6. The CDR3 runs to 16 residues. The germline V gene encodes CDR1 MNHEY and CDR2 SMNVEV (reference sequence). The rearrangement links TRBV27 to TRBJ2-7; 7 bases align to TRBD1. The sequence came from a man in his forties in good health. The source material was blood. CDR3 nucleotide sequence: TGTGCCAGCAGTTTATCCCCTCGACAGGGATCCTACGAGCAGTACTTC. It yields the protein CASSLSPRQGSYEQYF.